The 32 T cell receptor beta chains below all came from one sample that was sequenced in a study of neurological immune-mediated disorders. Time point: technical triplicate 3. TCRdb processed the 5' RACE reads anew with MiXCR; each CDR3 protein has one entry. This sample yields just under 45,000 distinct CDR3 sequences, of which roughly 21% are seen a single time; roughly 4.7% belongs to the top ten. Sequences were obtained from PBMCs. The receptor source for this set is a man between 60 and 75 years old with HTLV-1-associated myelopathy (HAM/TSP).

This clonotype was observed at least ten times. V and J are TRBV5-1 and TRBJ2-5; 9 bases agree with TRBD2. This CDR3 comprises 15 residues. V shed 1 base and J 2 bases; nucleotides not matched to a gene: 3. From germline, CDR1 is SGHRS and CDR2 YFSETQ. The CDR3 here is CASSLPSGGQETQYF. The CDR3 DNA follows: TGCGCCAGCAGCTTGCCCAGCGGGGGGCAAGAGACCCAGTACTTC.

This clonotype appeared many times. The chain is built from TRBV3-1 and TRBJ2-2, with D perhaps matching TRBD2 (5 bases). V dropped 5 bases and J dropped 7 bases, with 14 bases sitting between them. From germline, CDR1 is LGHDT and CDR2 YNNKEL (reference sequence). CDR3 size: 14 residues. CDR3 loop: CASSFSSGIGELFF. The CDR3 DNA sequence: TGTGCCAGCAGCTTCTCGTCCGGGATCGGGGAGCTGTTTTTT.

This clonotype was recorded at least ten times. The V call is TRBV20-1, the J call TRBJ2-5, with 12 bases that match TRBD2. After removal of 6 bases from V and 4 bases from J, the junction contained 9 bases not matched to a gene. The CDR3 covers 15 residues. Germline V CDR1 and CDR2: DFQATT, SNEGSKA (reference sequence). The CDR3 loop reads CSAQTLAGGGETQYF. For the CDR3, the DNA is TGCAGTGCCCAAACCCTAGCGGGAGGGGGAGAGACCCAGTACTTC.

This clonotype was seen repeatedly, ten times or more. The CDR3 sequence: CATSDLGQGGDEQFF. Written as DNA, the CDR3 is TGTGCCACCAGTGATTTGGGACAGGGTGGAGATGAGCAGTTCTTC. The chain has TRBV24-1 and TRBJ2-1; 8 bases line up with TRBD1. CDR1 KGHDR and CDR2 SFDVKD come from the germline V gene. CDR3 length equals 15 residues. J was trimmed by 8 bases and V by 0 bases; bases with no gene match: 5.

V usage is TRBV10-3 and J usage is TRBJ2-1; 12 bases agree with TRBD2. Germline V gene lookup returns CDR1 ENHRY and CDR2 SYGVKD. The length of the CDR3 is 15 residues. V was pared by 5 bases and J by 2 bases, with 1 base of the junction left unmatched. CDR3 in amino acids: CAISRLAGAYNEQFF. CDR3 sequence (DNA): TGTGCCATCAGTCGACTAGCGGGAGCCTACAATGAGCAGTTCTTC.

This sequence joins TRBV3-1 and TRBJ2-7, with 9 bases identical to TRBD2. The ends lost 4 bases at V and 2 bases at J; junction bases unmatched: 6. The length of the CDR3 is 15 residues. Germline values: CDR1 LGHDT, CDR2 YNNKEL (reference sequence). CDR3 nucleotides: TGTGCCAGCAGCCGAGCGGGAGGCAACGCCTACGAGCAGTACTTC. This encodes CASSRAGGNAYEQYF.

This clonotype has ten or more counts. The V and J genes are TRBV5-6 and TRBJ2-7; the match to TRBD2 covers 8 bases. This CDR3 contains 14 residues. Unmatched junction bases numbered 3, after V lost 2 bases and J lost 2 bases. Germline V lookup: CDR1 SGHDT, CDR2 YYEEEE. This CDR3 is CASSLGLATYEQYF. The DNA of the CDR3 is TGTGCCAGCAGCTTAGGACTAGCCACCTACGAGCAGTACTTC. Full variable domain (remainder filled in from reference TRBV5-6 and TRBJ2-7): DAGVTQSPTHLIKTRGQQVTLRCSPKSGHDTVSWYQQALGQGPQFIFQYYEEEERQRGNFPDRFSGHQFPNYSSELNVNALLLGDSALYLCASSLGLATYEQYFGPGTRLTVT.

A remark on this clonotype: The conserved phenylalanine or tryptophan is not found at the CDR3 terminus, so this likely reflects a read error. The J gene is TRBJ2-2, the V gene TRBV27, with a weak D call TRBD1 (5 bases). This CDR3 has 16 residues. The V gene's germline CDR1 is MNHEY and CDR2 SMNVEV (reference sequence). CDR3 amino acids: CASSPAWGLNTGELFV. The CDR3 region has the DNA TGTGCCAGCTCACCAGCCTGGGGCTTAAACACAGGGGAGCTGTTTGTT.

This clonotype was found many times. The chain carries TRBV20-1 and TRBJ2-1; D gene ambiguous. Germline CDR1 is DFQATT and CDR2 is SNEGSKA (reference sequence). The CDR3 sequence is 19 residues long. V lost 2 bases and J 0 bases, leaving 23 bases between the germline ends. Here the CDR3 DNA reads TGCAGTGCTAGAACGCCCTCAAGCCCGGTTCTGAGCTCCTACAATGAGCAGTTCTTC. This translates into CSARTPSSPVLSSYNEQFF.

This clonotype was observed at least ten times. This chain uses TRBV20-1 with TRBJ1-6; D is unclear. This CDR3 spans 16 amino acids. Germline values: CDR1 DFQATT, CDR2 SNEGSKA (reference sequence). Trimming left V 1 base short and J 7 bases short, with 17 bases between. The CDR3 nucleotides are TGCAGTGCTAGAGTGCCCTTGACCGAGCCGAATTCACCCCTCCACTTT. This codes for CSARVPLTEPNSPLHF.

This clonotype was found many times. This chain links TRBV7-9 with TRBJ1-2; D is ambiguous. Trimming removed 3 bases from V and 5 bases from J, with 7 bases in between. In germline, CDR1 is SEHNR, CDR2 FQNEAQ (reference sequence). The CDR3 loop spans 12 amino acids. The CDR3 nucleotides are TGTGCCAGCAGCTTTGATGGATATGGCTACACCTTC. Its protein is CASSFDGYGYTF.

This clonotype was counted many times. The J gene is TRBJ2-6, the V gene TRBV29-1; no firm D call. This CDR3 is built from 12 residues. Germline-derived CDR1 and CDR2 are SQVTM and ANQGSEA. The V and J ends lost 4 bases and 2 bases respectively, with 3 bases between them. The CDR3: CSVGTGANVLTF. The CDR3 DNA reads as TGCAGCGTTGGGACTGGGGCCAACGTCCTGACTTTC.

In regard to this clonotype: One base away lies a much larger clone, so this may be a sequencing read error. This chain links TRBV20-1 with TRBJ2-7; 7 nucleotides align to TRBD2. V shed 0 bases, J shed 5 bases, and the junction held 7 bases outside the gene matches. The CDR3 has 14 residues. Germline V lookup: CDR1 DFQATT, CDR2 SNEGSKA (reference sequence). As DNA, the CDR3 is TGCAGTGCTAGAGACCAGTGGGGGGGAAACGAGCAGTACTTC. This encodes CSARDQWGGNEQYF.

This clonotype was seen repeatedly, ten times or more. The gene calls are TRBV24-1 and TRBJ2-3, with D perhaps TRBD2 (5 bases). The CDR3 totals 15 residues. V was cut by 3 bases and J by 1 base, with 10 bases left in between. The germline V gene encodes CDR1 KGHDR and CDR2 SFDVKD. CDR3 bases: TGTGCCACCAGTGATCGGTCGCGGGGCACAGATACGCAGTATTTT. Translating gives CATSDRSRGTDTQYF.

V gene TRBV10-3 combines with J gene TRBJ2-3, with 10 bases fitting TRBD2. J gave up 6 bases and V 6 bases, and 12 bases lay outside the gene matches. Germline V gene data show CDR1 as ENHRY and CDR2 as SYGVKD. This CDR3 contains 16 residues. The DNA for the CDR3 is TGTGCCATCAGCGCTCGGGAGCGGGGGGGCCCCGATACGCAGTATTTT. The encoded protein is CAISARERGGPDTQYF.

This clonotype was seen only once. This chain joins TRBV20-1 and TRBJ2-7, with D tentatively TRBD1 (5 bases). The CDR3 is 13 amino acids. The germline V gene encodes CDR1 DFQATT and CDR2 SNEGSKA (reference sequence). With 1 base removed from V and 1 base from J, the gap between germline ends came to 8 bases. The CDR3 region has the DNA TGCAGTGCTAGAGGCAGGGAATCCTACGAGCAGTACTTC. Its protein product is CSARGRESYEQYF.

This clonotype was seen repeatedly, ten times or more. V is TRBV27 and J is TRBJ2-7; the D is unclear. Trimming left V 2 bases short and J 3 bases short, with 11 bases between. This CDR3 is 14 amino acids long. The germline V gene has CDR1 MNHEY and CDR2 SMNVEV (reference sequence). The CDR3 reads CASSLRAGFYEQYF. The CDR3 region has the DNA TGTGCCAGCAGTTTACGGGCAGGCTTCTACGAGCAGTACTTC.

This clonotype was recorded at least ten times. The chain recombines TRBV20-1 with TRBJ2-1; 15 bases are a match to TRBD2. The V segment lost 3 bases and the J segment 15 bases; nucleotides outside the gene matches: 6. Germline values: CDR1 DFQATT, CDR2 SNEGSKA (reference sequence). The CDR3 length is 13 residues. DNA of the CDR3: TGCAGTGCTAGCGGGACTAGCGGGAGGTGGGGGTTCTTC. It codes for CSASGTSGRWGFF.

The table lists this clonotype with many counts. The chain employs TRBV20-1 and TRBJ2-3; D might be TRBD2 (6 bases). Per germline, CDR1 DFQATT and CDR2 SNEGSKA (reference sequence). This CDR3 has 13 amino acids. Trimming cost V 1 base and J 9 bases, with 14 bases left between them. The CDR3 region is CSARGAGQGTQYF. CDR3 DNA: TGCAGTGCTAGAGGGGCGGGGCAAGGGACGCAGTATTTT.

This clonotype was detected ten times or more. The chain links TRBV11-2 to TRBJ2-2; perhaps TRBD1 as D (6 bases). V lost 7 bases, J lost 5 bases, and 17 bases lay in between. CDR1 is SGHAT and CDR2 is FQNNGV in the germline V gene. CDR3 length: 15 residues. Here the CDR3 reads CASIPGARLTGELFF. DNA for the CDR3: TGTGCCAGCATCCCAGGGGCAAGGTTAACCGGGGAGCTGTTTTTT.

This clonotype has ten or more counts. The chain links TRBV20-1 to TRBJ2-3; 8 bases match TRBD2. Unmatched junction bases numbered 10, after V lost 6 bases and J lost 5 bases. Per germline, CDR1 DFQATT and CDR2 SNEGSKA (reference sequence). This CDR3 is 14 amino acids long. CDR3 loop: CSARVSGKGDTQYF. CDR3 DNA sequence: TGCAGTGCCCGCGTTAGCGGGAAGGGAGATACGCAGTATTTT.

The chain has TRBV6-1 and TRBJ1-4; weak D call: TRBD1 (5 bases). Looked up from germline, CDR1 is MNHNS and CDR2 is SASEGT. The CDR3 contains 12 residues. Trimming left V 6 bases short and J 7 bases short, with 9 bases between. The CDR3, as DNA: TGTGCCAGCAGCAGGGTTTCTGAAAAACTGTTTTTT. Its translation is CASSRVSEKLFF.

This clonotype was counted a few times. This chain joins TRBV29-1 and TRBJ2-3, with 8 nucleotides matching TRBD2. The germline CDR1 and CDR2 sequences are SQVTM and ANQGSEA. This CDR3 is 13 amino acids long. The V gene end was trimmed by 4 bases and the J gene end by 3 bases; junction bases not matched to a gene: 3. DNA for the CDR3: TGCAGCGTTGCGGCTAGCGGGACAGATACGCAGTATTTT. Its protein is CSVAASGTDTQYF.

This clonotype came up many times. The chain employs TRBV10-3 and TRBJ1-5; D not resolved. Germline V CDR1 and CDR2: ENHRY, SYGVKD. The CDR3 is made up of 12 amino acids. V was shortened by 10 bases and J by 7 bases, with 14 bases between the two germline ends. CDR3 loop: CATGVPGQPQHF. The CDR3 nucleotides read TGTGCCACCGGGGTTCCAGGACAGCCCCAGCATTTT.

This clonotype was seen many times. The gene calls are TRBV5-1 and TRBJ2-5; a weak D match, TRBD1 (6 bases). V was shortened by 0 bases and J by 7 bases, with 10 bases between the two germline ends. CDR3 length: 13 residues. In germline, CDR1 is SGHRS, CDR2 YFSETQ. Here the CDR3 reads CASSLGTDPTQYF. The DNA for the CDR3 is TGCGCCAGCAGCTTGGGGACAGATCCGACCCAGTACTTC. Complete variable domain (other parts from reference TRBV5-1 and TRBJ2-5): KAGVTQTPRYLIKTRGQQVTLSCSPISGHRSVSWYQQTPGQGLQFLFEYFSETQRNKGNFPGRFSGRQFSNSRSEMNVSTLELGDSALYLCASSLGTDPTQYFGPGTRLLVL.

This clonotype was found many times. The rearrangement uses TRBV25-1 and TRBJ2-5; the D gene could be TRBD1 or TRBD2 (7 bases each). The CDR3 contains 15 residues. CDR1 and CDR2 (germline): MGHDK, SYGVNS. V was pared by 2 bases and J by 5 bases, with 15 bases between. The CDR3 region has the DNA TGTGCCAGCAGTGAACCAGGGGGGGCCCGGGAGACCCAGTACTTC. Its protein is CASSEPGGARETQYF.

This clonotype showed up many times. The CDR3 loop reads CASSSGTSGSNEQFF. The CDR3 nucleotides read TGCGCCAGCAGCTCCGGGACTAGCGGGAGCAATGAGCAGTTCTTC. The chain couples TRBV5-1 to TRBJ2-1, with 14 nucleotides matching TRBD2. The V and J ends lost 3 bases and 6 bases, in that order; junction bases with no gene match: 2. Germline CDR1 SGHRS, CDR2 YFSETQ. This CDR3 region has 15 residues.

This clonotype was counted only a few times. The chain employs TRBV14 and TRBJ2-2, with 7 positions matching TRBD1. The CDR3 spans 16 residues. Losses at the gene ends were 3 bases for V and 1 base for J; bases not matched to a gene: 5. Germline CDR1 is SGHDN and CDR2 is FVKESK. The CDR3 DNA reads TGTGCCAGCAGCCAGTTTCGACAGGGGAACACCGGGGAGCTGTTTTTT. This encodes CASSQFRQGNTGELFF.

This clonotype was seen ten or more times. CDR3 residues: CASSERVLAGGDTQYF. As DNA, the CDR3 is TGTGCCAGCAGTGAACGGGTGCTAGCGGGAGGAGATACGCAGTATTTT. This chain connects TRBV6-1 to TRBJ2-3; 11 positions agree with TRBD2. CDR1 is MNHNS and CDR2 is SASEGT in the germline V gene. Trimming removed 2 bases from V and 5 bases from J; junction bases left unmatched: 6. The length of the CDR3 is 16 residues.

This clonotype was counted many times. J is TRBJ2-5 and V is TRBV7-2; 7 positions agree with TRBD1. This CDR3 contains 14 residues. The germline gives CDR1 SGHTA, CDR2 FQGNSA. J was trimmed by 10 bases and V by 2 bases; bases with no gene match: 10. The CDR3 loop is CASSLSEGTVVQYF. CDR3 DNA sequence: TGTGCCAGCAGCTTATCCGAGGGGACAGTAGTCCAGTACTTC.

This clonotype was found many times. This rearrangement joins TRBV7-2 to TRBJ1-2, with 10 bases fitting TRBD1. After removal of 1 base from V and 5 bases from J, the junction contained 10 bases not matched to a gene. Looked up from germline, CDR1 is SGHTA and CDR2 is FQGNSA. The CDR3 loop spans 17 amino acids. CDR3 sequence reads: CASSLGPPGQGNYGYTF. The CDR3 coding sequence is TGTGCCAGCAGCTTAGGCCCCCCGGGACAGGGGAATTATGGCTACACCTTC.

This clonotype was recorded many times. The chain combines TRBV5-5 with TRBJ2-1, with 9 bases lining up with TRBD2. V lost 5 bases and J lost 7; bases outside the gene matches: 16. The CDR3 contains 17 residues. Germline CDR1 is SGHKS and CDR2 is YYEKEE (reference sequence). CDR3 bases: TGTGCCAGCAGTTACCTTATAGCGGGAGCGGGTCCAAATGAGCAGTTCTTC. It translates to CASSYLIAGAGPNEQFF.